This T cell receptor beta chain was retrieved from a study of low-dose radiotherapy and immunotherapy resistance in tumors. Study as a whole: Nivolumab was given to patients as a 240 mg flat dose every two weeks, and ipilimumab at 1 mg/kg every six weeks. Both were delivered intravenously.

Trimming removed 0 bases at V and 1 base at J, with 12 bases between. The CDR3 is made up of 17 amino acids. Germline CDR1 LGHDT, CDR2 YNNKEL (reference sequence). Time point: before trial treatment. As their treatment, donors received nivolumab, ipilimumab, aspirin, low-dose cyclophosphamide and low-dose radiotherapy. This clonotype was recorded many times. The TCRs were subjected to amplification over approximately 20 PCR cycles employing a constant-region primer in conjunction with a V-primer adapter. Each CDR3 protein is one row after TCRdb ran MiXCR on the reads. The sample gives about 50,000 distinct CDR3 sequences, around 11% of which show up once; roughly 6.2% is in the top ten.

The TCR comes from a female donor with ovarian cancer. The V and J genes are TRBV3-1 and TRBJ2-2, with D perhaps TRBD1 (6 bases). The specimen comprised PBMCs, sampled before treatment. The CDR3 nucleotides read TGTGCCAGCAGCCAAGAAGACAGGAGGAGGAACACCGGGGAGCTGTTTTTT. Protein sequence: CASSQEDRRRNTGELFF. Combining the CDR3 with reference TRBV3-1 and TRBJ2-2 gives the whole variable domain DTAVSQTPKYLVTQMGNDKSIKCEQNLGHDTMYWYKQDSKKFLKIMFSYNNKELIINETVPNRFSPKSPDKAHLNLHINSLELGDSAVYFCASSQEDRRRNTGELFFGEGSRLTVL.